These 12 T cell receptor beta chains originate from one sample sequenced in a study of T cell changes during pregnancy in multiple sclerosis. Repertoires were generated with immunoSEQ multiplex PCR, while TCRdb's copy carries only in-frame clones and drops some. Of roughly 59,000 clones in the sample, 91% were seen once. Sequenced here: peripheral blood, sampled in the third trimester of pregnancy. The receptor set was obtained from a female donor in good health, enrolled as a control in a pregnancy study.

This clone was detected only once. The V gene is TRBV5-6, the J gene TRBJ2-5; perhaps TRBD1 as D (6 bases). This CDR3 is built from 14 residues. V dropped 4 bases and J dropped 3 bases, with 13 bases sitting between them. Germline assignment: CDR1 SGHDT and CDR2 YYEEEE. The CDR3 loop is CASSRTVGKETQYF. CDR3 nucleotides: TGTGCCAGCAGCCGGACAGTGGGGAAAGAGACCCAGTACTTC.

CDR3 protein: CAWRRESRNYGYTF. The CDR3 bases are TGTGCCTGGAGAAGAGAATCTCGTAACTATGGCTACACCTTC. The gene calls are TRBV30 and TRBJ1-2; D remains unclear. Germline lookup yields CDR1 GTSNPN and CDR2 SVGIG (reference sequence). The CDR3 is 14 residues long. Trimming pared 3 bases from V and 1 base from J, leaving 12 bases between.

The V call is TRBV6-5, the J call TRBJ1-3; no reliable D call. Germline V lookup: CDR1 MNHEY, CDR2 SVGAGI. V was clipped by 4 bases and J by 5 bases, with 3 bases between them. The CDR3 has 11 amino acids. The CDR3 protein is CASSSRNTIYF. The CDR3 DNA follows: TGTGCCAGCAGTTCAAGAAACACCATATATTTT.

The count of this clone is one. CDR3 protein: CATHRGLSTDTQYF. The CDR3 region has the DNA TGTGCCACCCACAGGGGGTTGAGCACAGATACGCAGTATTTT. This rearrangement joins TRBV19 to TRBJ2-3; 8 bases fit TRBD1. Per germline, CDR1 LNHDA and CDR2 SQIVND (reference sequence). The V and J ends lost 10 bases and 0 bases, in that order; junction bases with no gene match: 6. There are 14 residues in the CDR3.

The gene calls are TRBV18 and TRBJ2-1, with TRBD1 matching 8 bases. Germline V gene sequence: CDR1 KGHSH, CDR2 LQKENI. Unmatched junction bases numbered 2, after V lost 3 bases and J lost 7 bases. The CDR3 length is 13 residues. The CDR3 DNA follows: TGTGCCAGCTCACCGACAGGGGTGAATGAGCAGTTCTTC. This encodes CASSPTGVNEQFF. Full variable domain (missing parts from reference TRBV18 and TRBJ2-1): NAGVMQNPRHLVRRRGQEARLRCSPMKGHSHVYWYRQLPEEGLKFMVYLQKENIIDESGMPKERFSAEFPKEGPSILRIQQVVRGDSAAYFCASSPTGVNEQFFGPGTRLTVL.

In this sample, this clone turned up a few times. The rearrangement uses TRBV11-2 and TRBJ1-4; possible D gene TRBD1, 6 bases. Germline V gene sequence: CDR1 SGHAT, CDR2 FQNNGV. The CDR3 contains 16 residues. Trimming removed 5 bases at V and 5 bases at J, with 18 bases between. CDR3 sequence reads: CASSRHRDIRNEKLFF. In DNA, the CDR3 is TGTGCCAGCAGCAGACACAGGGACATTCGGAATGAAAAACTGTTTTTT. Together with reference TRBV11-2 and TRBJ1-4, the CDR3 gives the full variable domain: EAGVAQSPRYKIIEKRQSVAFWCNPISGHATLYWYQQILGQGPKLLIQFQNNGVVDDSQLPKDRFSAERLKGVDSTLKIQPAKLEDSAVYLCASSRHRDIRNEKLFFGSGTQLSVL.

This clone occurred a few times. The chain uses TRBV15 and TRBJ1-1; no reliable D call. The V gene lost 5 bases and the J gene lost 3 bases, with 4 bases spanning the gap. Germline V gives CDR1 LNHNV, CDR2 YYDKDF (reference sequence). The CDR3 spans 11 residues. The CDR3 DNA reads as TGTGCCACCAGCGGCTACACTGAAGCTTTCTTT. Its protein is CATSGYTEAFF.

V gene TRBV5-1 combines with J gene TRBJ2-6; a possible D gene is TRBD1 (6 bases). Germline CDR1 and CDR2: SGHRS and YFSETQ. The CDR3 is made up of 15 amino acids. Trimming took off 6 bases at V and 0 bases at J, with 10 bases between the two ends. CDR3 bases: TGCGCCAGCAAGGGGGTTCTCTCTGGGGCCAACGTCCTGACTTTC. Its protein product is CASKGVLSGANVLTF.

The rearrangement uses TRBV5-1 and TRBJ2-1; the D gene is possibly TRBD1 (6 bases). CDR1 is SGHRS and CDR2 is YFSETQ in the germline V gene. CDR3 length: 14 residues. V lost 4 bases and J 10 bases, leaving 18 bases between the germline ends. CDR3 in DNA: TGCGCCAGCAGCGCCGGACAGCTTGAGGGCGAGCAGTTCTTC. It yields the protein CASSAGQLEGEQFF.

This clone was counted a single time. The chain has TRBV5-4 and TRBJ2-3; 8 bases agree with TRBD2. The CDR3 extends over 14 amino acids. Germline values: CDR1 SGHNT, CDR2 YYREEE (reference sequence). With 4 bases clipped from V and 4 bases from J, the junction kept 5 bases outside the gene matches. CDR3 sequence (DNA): TGTGCCAGCAGCCTAAGAGCGGGAGCAGATACGCAGTATTTT. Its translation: CASSLRAGADTQYF.

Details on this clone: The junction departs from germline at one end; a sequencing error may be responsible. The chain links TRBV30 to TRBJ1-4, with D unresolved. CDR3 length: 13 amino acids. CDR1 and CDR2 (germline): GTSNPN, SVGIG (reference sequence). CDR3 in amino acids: CAWSPVSKEKLFF. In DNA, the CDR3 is TGTGCCTGGAGTCCCGTCTCTAAGGAAAAACTGTTTTTT.

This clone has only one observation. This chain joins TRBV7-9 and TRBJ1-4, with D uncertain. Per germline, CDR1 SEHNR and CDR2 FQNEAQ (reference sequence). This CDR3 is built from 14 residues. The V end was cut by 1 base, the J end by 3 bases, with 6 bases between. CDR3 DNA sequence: TGTGCCAGCAGCTTAGAGCACGCTAATGAAAAACTGTTTTTT. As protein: CASSLEHANEKLFF.